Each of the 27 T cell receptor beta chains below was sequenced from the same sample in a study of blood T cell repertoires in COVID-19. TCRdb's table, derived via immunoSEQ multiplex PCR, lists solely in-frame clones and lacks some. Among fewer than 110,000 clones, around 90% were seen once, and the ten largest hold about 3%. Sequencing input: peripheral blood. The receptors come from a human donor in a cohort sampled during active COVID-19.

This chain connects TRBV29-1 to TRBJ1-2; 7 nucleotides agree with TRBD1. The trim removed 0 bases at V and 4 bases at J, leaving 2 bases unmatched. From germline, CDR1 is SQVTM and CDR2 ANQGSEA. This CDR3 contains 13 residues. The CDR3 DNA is TGCAGCGTTGAAGATGGACAGGCCTATGGCTACACCTTC. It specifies CSVEDGQAYGYTF.

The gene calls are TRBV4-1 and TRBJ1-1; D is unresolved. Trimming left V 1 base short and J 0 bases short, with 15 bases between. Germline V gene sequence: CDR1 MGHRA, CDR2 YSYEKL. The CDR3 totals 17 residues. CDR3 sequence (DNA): TGCGCCAGCAGCCAAGGTTGGCGGCAATCATTGAACACTGAAGCTTTCTTT. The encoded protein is CASSQGWRQSLNTEAFF.

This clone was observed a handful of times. The DNA for the CDR3 is TGTGCCAGCAGCTTATACCGTCAGATTTCGACAGATAATGAAAAACTGTTTTTT. Translated, it gives CASSLYRQISTDNEKLFF. The V call is TRBV7-9, the J call TRBJ1-4, with a weak D call TRBD1 (5 bases). CDR1 SEHNR and CDR2 FQNEAQ come from the germline V gene (reference sequence). This CDR3 has 18 amino acids. V dropped 2 bases and J dropped 4 bases, with 20 bases sitting between them.

DNA for the CDR3: TGTGCCACCAGTGGCCCCGGGGACAGGGTCATCAATGAGCAGTTCTTC. Encoded protein: CATSGPGDRVINEQFF. The chain is built from TRBV24-1 and TRBJ2-1; 9 nucleotides agree with TRBD1. Trimming cost V 5 bases and J 6 bases; bases outside gene matches: 10. In germline, CDR1 is KGHDR, CDR2 SFDVKD. The CDR3 length is 16 residues.

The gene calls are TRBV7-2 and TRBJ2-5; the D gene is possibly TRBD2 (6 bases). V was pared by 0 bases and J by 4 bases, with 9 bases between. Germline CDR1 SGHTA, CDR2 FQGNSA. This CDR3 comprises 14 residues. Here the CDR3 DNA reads TGTGCCAGCAGCTTAGCGGGAGGTCGAGAGACCCAGTACTTC. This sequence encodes CASSLAGGRETQYF.

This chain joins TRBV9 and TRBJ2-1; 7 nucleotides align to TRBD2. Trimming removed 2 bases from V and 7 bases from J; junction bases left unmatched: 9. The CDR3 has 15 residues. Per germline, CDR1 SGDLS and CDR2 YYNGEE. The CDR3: CASSVSGTKGNEQFF. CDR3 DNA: TGTGCCAGCAGCGTCAGCGGGACTAAGGGGAATGAGCAGTTCTTC. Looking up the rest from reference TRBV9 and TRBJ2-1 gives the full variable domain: DSGVTQTPKHLITATGQRVTLRCSPRSGDLSVYWYQQSLDQGLQFLIQYYNGEERAKGNILERFSAQQFPDLHSELNLSSLELGDSALYFCASSVSGTKGNEQFFGPGTRLTVL.

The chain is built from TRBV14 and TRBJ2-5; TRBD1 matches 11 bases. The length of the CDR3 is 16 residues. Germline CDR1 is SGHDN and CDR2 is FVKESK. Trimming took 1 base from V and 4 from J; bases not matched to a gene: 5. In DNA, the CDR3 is TGTGCCAGCAGCCAAGGGACAGGGGGCGAGGGAGAGACCCAGTACTTC. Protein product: CASSQGTGGEGETQYF.

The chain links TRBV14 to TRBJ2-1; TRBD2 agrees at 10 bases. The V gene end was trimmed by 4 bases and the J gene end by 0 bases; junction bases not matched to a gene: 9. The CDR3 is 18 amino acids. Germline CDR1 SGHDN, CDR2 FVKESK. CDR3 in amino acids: CASSPVGLAAHSYNEQFF. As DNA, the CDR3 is TGTGCCAGCAGCCCTGTCGGACTAGCGGCCCACTCCTACAATGAGCAGTTCTTC.

CDR3: CASSSGLVVYEQFF. As DNA, the CDR3 is TGTGCCAGCAGTTCTGGACTAGTAGTTTATGAGCAGTTCTTC. V gene TRBV6-5 combines with J gene TRBJ2-1; 7 bases align to TRBD2. The trim removed 4 bases at V and 8 bases at J, leaving 8 bases unmatched. The germline V gene has CDR1 MNHEY and CDR2 SVGAGI. CDR3 size: 14 residues.

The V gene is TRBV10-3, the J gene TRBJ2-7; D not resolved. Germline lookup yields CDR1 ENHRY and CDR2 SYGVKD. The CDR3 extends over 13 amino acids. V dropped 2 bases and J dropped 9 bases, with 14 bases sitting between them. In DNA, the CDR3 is TGTGCCATCAGTGAGGGTGCACCCCCGGGGCAGTACTTC. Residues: CAISEGAPPGQYF.

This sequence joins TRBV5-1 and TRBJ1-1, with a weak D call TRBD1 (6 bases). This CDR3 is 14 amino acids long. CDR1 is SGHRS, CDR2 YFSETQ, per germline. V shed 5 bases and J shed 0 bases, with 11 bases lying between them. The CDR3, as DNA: TGCGCCAGCAGTACACAGGGAGTGAACACTGAAGCTTTCTTT. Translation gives CASSTQGVNTEAFF. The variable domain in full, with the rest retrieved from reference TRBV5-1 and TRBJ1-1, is KAGVTQTPRYLIKTRGQQVTLSCSPISGHRSVSWYQQTPGQGLQFLFEYFSETQRNKGNFPGRFSGRQFSNSRSEMNVSTLELGDSALYLCASSTQGVNTEAFFGQGTRLTVV.

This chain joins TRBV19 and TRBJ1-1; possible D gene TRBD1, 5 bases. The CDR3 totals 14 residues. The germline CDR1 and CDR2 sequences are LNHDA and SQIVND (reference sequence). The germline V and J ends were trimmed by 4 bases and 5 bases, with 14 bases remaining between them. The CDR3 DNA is TGTGCCAGTAGTAGTCCAGGGTTAAGTACTGAAGCTTTCTTT. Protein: CASSSPGLSTEAFF. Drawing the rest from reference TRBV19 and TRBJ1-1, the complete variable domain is DGGITQSPKYLFRKEGQNVTLSCEQNLNHDAMYWYRQDPGQGLRLIYYSQIVNDFQKGDIAEGYSVSREKKESFPLTVTSAQKNPTAFYLCASSSPGLSTEAFFGQGTRLTVV.

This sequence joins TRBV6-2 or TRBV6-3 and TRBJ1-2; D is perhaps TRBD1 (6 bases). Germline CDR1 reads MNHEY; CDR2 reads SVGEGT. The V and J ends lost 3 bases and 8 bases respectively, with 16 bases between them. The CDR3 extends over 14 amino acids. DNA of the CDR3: TGTGCCAGCAGTTATTGGGACATCCGAGGAGGCTACACCTTC. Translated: CASSYWDIRGGYTF.

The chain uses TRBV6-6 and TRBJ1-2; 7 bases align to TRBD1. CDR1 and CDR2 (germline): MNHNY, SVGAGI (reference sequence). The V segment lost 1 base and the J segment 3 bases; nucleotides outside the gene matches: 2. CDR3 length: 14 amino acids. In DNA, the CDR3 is TGTGCCAGCAGTTACTACAGGGGAGACTATGGCTACACCTTC. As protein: CASSYYRGDYGYTF.

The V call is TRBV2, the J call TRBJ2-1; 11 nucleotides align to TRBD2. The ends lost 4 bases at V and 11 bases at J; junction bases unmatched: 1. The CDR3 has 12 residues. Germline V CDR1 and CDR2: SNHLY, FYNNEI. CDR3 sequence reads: CASSGLAGQQFF. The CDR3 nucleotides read TGTGCCAGCAGTGGACTAGCGGGGCAGCAGTTCTTC.

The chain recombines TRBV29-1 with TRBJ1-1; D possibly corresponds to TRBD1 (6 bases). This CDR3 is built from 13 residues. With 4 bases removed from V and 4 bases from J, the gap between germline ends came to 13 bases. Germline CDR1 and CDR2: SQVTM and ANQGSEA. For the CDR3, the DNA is TGCAGCGTTGGCAGGGGAGTTGGCACTGAAGCTTTCTTT. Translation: CSVGRGVGTEAFF.

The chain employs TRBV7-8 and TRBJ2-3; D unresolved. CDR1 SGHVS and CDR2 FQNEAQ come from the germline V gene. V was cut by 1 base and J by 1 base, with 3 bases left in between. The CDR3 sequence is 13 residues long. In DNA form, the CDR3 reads TGTGCCAGCAGCTTAGTAGGCACAGATACGCAGTATTTT. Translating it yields CASSLVGTDTQYF.

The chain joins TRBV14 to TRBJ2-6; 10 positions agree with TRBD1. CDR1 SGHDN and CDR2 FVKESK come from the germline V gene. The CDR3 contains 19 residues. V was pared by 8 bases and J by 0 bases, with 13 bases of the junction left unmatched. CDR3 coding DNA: TGTGCCAGCGGAAGACAGGGGGCTAAGGATAGCTCTGGGGCCAACGTCCTGACTTTC. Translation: CASGRQGAKDSSGANVLTF.

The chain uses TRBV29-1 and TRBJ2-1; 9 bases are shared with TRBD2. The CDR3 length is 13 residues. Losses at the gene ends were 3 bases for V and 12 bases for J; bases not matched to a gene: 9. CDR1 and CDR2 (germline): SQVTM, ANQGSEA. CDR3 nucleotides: TGCAGCGTTGAGTCTAGCGGGGAGCCGGGGCAGTTCTTC. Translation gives CSVESSGEPGQFF.

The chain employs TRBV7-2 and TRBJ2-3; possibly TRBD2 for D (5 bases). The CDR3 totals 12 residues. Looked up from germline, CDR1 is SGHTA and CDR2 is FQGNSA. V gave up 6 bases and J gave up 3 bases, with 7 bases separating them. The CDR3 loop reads CASSLATDTQYF. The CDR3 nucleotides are TGTGCCAGCAGTCTAGCTACAGATACGCAGTATTTT.

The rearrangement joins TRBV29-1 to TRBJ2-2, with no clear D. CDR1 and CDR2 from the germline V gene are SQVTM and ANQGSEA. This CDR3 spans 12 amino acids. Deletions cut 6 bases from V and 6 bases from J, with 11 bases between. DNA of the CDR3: TGCAGCGTGTACCCGGTAGCCGGGGAGCTGTTTTTT. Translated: CSVYPVAGELFF.

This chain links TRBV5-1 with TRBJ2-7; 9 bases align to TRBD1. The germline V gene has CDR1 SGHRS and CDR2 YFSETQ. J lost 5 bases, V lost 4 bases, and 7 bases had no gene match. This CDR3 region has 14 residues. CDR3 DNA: TGCGCCAGCAGCCTGCCGGGACAGGGTAACGAGCAGTACTTC. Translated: CASSLPGQGNEQYF.

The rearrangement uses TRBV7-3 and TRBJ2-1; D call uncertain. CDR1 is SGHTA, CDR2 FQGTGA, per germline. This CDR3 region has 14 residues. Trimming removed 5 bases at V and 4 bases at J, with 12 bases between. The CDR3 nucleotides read TGTGCCAGCAGCCGGTTGGGCCCGTACAATGAGCAGTTCTTC. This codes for CASSRLGPYNEQFF.

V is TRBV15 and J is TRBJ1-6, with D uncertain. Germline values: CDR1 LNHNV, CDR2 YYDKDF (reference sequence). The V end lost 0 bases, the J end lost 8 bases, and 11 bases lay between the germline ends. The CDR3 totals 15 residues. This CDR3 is CATSRDLLGDSPLHF. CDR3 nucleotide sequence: TGTGCCACCAGCAGAGATCTGCTCGGGGATTCACCCCTCCACTTT.

CDR3 amino acids: CASSQQGNYNEQFF. Here the CDR3 DNA reads TGCGCCAGCAGCCAACAGGGGAACTACAATGAGCAGTTCTTC. This chain joins TRBV4-1 and TRBJ2-1; tentative D call: TRBD1 (6 bases). This CDR3 contains 14 residues. Germline loops: CDR1 MGHRA, CDR2 YSYEKL. V dropped 2 bases and J dropped 3 bases, with 8 bases sitting between them.

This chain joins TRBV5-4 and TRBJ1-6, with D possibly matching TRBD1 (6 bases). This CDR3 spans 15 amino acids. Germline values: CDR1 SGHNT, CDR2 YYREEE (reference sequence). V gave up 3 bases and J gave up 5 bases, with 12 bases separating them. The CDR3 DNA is TGTGCCAGCAGCTGGGCAGGGGCCAATAATTCACCCCTCCACTTT. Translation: CASSWAGANNSPLHF.

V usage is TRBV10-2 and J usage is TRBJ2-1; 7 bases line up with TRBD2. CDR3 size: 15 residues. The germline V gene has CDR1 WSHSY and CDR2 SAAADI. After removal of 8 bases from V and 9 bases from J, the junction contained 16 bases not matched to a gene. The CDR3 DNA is TGCGCCAGCTCTGAAGGGAGGGTCAACACTGTTGAGCAGTTCTTC. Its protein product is CASSEGRVNTVEQFF.